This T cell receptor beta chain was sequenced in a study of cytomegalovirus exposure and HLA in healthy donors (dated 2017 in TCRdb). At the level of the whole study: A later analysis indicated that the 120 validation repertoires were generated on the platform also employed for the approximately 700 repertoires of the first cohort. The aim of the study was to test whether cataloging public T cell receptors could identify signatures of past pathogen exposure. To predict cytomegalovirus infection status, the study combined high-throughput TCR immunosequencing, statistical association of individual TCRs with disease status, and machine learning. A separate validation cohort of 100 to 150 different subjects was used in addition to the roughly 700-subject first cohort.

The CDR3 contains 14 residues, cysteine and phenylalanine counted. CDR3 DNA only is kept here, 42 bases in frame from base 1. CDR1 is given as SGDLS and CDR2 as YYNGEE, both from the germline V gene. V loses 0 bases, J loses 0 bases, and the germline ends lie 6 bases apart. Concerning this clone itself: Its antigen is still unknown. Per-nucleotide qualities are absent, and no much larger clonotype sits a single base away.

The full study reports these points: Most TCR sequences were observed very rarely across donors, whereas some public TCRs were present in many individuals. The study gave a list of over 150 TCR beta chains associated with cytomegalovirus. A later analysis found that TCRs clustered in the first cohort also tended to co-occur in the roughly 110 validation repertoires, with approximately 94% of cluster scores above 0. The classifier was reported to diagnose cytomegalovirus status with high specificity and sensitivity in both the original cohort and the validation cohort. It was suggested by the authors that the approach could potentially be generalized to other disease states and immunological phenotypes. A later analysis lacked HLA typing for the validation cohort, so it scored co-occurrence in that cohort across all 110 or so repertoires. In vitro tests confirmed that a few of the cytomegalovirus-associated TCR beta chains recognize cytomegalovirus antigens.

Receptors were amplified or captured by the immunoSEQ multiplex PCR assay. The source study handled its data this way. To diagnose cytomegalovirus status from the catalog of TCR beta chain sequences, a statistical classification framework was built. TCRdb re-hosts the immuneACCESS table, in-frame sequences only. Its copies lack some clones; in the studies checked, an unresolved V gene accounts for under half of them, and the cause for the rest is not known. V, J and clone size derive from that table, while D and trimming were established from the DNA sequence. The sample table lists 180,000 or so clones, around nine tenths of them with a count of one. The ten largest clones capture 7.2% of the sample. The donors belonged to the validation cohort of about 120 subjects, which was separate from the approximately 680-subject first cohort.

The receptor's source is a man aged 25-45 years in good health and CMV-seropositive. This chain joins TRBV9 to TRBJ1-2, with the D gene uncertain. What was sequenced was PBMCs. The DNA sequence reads TGTGCCAGCAGCGTAGGAGGAGCTAACTATGGCTACACCTTC. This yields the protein CASSVGGANYGYTF.